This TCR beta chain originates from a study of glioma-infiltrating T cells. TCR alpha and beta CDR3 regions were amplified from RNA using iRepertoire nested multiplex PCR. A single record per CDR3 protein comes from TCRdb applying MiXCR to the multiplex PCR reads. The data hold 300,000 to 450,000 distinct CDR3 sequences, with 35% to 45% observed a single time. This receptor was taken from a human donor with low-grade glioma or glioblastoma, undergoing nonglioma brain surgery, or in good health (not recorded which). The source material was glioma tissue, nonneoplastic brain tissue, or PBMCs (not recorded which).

The CDR3 region is CASSRTRLPYEQYF. The CDR3 bases are TGCGCCAGCAGCCGGACGAGACTCCCGTACGAGCAGTACTTC. This chain connects TRBV4-1 to TRBJ2-7; D uncertain. The CDR3 contains 14 residues. Germline V gene lookup returns CDR1 MGHRA and CDR2 YSYEKL. V dropped 4 bases and J dropped 4 bases, with 14 bases sitting between them.